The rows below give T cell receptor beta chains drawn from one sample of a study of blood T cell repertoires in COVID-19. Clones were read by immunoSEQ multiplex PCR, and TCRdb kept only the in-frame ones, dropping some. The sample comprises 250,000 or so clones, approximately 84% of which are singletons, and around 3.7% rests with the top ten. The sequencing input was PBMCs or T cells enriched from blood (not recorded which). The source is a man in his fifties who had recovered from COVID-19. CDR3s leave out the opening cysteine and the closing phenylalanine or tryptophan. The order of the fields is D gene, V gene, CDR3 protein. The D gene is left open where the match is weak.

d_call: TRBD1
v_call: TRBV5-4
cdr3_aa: ASSTGGFNEKLF

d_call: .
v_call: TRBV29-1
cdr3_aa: SVADYYEQY

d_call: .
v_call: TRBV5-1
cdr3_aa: ASSLGQATEAF

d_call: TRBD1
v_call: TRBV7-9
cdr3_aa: ASSTWTGAYEQY

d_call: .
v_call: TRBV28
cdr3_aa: ASGPAGTISGNTIY

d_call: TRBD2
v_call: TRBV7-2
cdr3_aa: ASSFSGRGGTDTQY

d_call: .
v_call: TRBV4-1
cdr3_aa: ASSQDSGGGGSEQY

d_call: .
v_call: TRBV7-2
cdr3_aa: ASTLQGTFMNTEAF

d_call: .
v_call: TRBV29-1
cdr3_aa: SVEGPTNEQF

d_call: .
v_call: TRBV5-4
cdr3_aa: ASSLAGKRVEAF

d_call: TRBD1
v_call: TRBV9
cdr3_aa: ASSVEQGASYEQY

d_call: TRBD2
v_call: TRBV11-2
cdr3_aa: ASSFIAGQETQY

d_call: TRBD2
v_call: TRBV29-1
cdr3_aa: SVFTTSGTLFGGEQY

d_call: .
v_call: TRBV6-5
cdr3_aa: ASSSGVGGGANVLT

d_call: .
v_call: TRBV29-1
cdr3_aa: SALGGVNTEAF

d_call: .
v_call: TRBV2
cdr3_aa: ASSVKGQGYQPQH

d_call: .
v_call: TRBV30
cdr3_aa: ACQGIQGEQY

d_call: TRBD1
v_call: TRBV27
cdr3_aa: ASSYFPPGGGYEQY

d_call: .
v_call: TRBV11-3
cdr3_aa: ASSLDRGGRSTEAF

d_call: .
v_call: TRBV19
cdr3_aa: ASRTPPILAESGNTIY

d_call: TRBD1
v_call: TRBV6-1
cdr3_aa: ASSEYRDRVNQPQH

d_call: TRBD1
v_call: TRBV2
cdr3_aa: ASSAVVRDRPEFGYT

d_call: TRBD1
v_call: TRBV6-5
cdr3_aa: ASKPWTGGPYEQY

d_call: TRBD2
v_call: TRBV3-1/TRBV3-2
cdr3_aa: ASSPGSWLAEEGDTQY

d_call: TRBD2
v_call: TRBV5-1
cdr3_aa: ASSLGPGGGYEQY

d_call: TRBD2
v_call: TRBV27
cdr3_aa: ASSLGLAGVTDTQY

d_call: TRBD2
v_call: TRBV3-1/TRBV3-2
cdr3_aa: ASSQVILAGNSYNEQF

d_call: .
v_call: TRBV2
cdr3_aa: ASSGDSLNTEAF

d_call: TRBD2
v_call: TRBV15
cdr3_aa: ATSSGGPGDEQY

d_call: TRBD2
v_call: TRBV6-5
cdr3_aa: ASRGTRNPYEQY

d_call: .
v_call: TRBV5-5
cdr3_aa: ASSATGGTEAF

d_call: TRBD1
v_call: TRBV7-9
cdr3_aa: ASSRTEGAGETQY

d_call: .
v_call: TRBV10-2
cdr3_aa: ATWAETQY

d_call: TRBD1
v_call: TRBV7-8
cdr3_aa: ASSSPDRGGNQPQH

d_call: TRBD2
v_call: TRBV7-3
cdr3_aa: ASSLQSGSHEQF

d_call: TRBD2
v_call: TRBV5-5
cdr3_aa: ASSLDSGGARYEQY

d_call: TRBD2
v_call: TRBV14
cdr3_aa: ASSQDRLAGEVGELF

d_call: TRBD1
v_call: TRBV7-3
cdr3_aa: ASGNDRDTEAF

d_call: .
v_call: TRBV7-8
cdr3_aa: ASSLGLPGDGYT

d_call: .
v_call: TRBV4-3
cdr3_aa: ASSQQGLGNYEQY

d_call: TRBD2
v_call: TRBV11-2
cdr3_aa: ASSSPGLAGVASYNEQF

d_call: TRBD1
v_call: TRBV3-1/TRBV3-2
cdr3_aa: ASSQALTGEYGYT

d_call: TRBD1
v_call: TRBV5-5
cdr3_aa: ASSLAGQGWYEQY

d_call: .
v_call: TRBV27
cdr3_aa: ASSSPSHQGLYEQY

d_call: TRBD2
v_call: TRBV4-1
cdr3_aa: ASSQELAGVRRQF

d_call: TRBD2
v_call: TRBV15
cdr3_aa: ATSRGTGGPGAEQY